The 27 T cell receptor beta chains given below trace back to one sample, sequenced in a study of Ad26.COV2.S vaccination and SARS-CoV-2 variants. The repertoire was sequenced with immunoSEQ multiplex PCR; TCRdb's copy has only in-frame clones and lacks some. The sample has some 480,000 clones, around nine tenths seen once. Indicated treatment: 15 to 20 received Ad26.COV2.S at low or high dose, single or two shots; roughly 5 received placebo; per-sample allocation not given. Day 63 after the first vaccine or placebo injection was the time point for sampling. Sample: peripheral blood, taken in a trial of Ad26.COV2.S vaccine versus placebo. The receptor source for this set is a person between 18 and 65 years old who received the Ad26.COV2.S COVID-19 vaccine or a placebo.

This chain links TRBV30 with TRBJ1-4; D not certain. CDR3 length equals 12 residues. Trimming removed 1 base from V and 0 bases from J, with 0 bases in between. CDR1 and CDR2 (germline): GTSNPN, SVGIG (reference sequence). The CDR3 loop is CAWSATNEKLFF. In DNA form, the CDR3 reads TGTGCCTGGAGTGCAACTAATGAAAAACTGTTTTTT. The complete variable domain, with remaining parts taken from reference TRBV30 and TRBJ1-4, reads SQTIHQWPATLVQPVGSPLSLECTVEGTSNPNLYWYRQAAGRGLQLLFYSVGIGQISSEVPQNLSASRPQDRQFILSSKKLLLSDSGFYLCAWSATNEKLFFGSGTQLSVL.

The chain has TRBV28 and TRBJ2-5; a weak D match, TRBD2 (6 bases). This CDR3 contains 13 residues. V lost 5 bases, J lost 5 bases, and 12 bases lay in between. Germline V gives CDR1 MDHEN, CDR2 SYDVKM. CDR3 coding DNA: TGTGCCAGCAGTCTCGGGAGTTGGGAGACCCAGTACTTC. Amino acids: CASSLGSWETQYF.

The chain combines TRBV9 with TRBJ1-1; a weak D match, TRBD1 (5 bases). The V and J ends lost 2 bases and 5 bases respectively, with 13 bases between them. This CDR3 is built from 14 residues. The germline V gene has CDR1 SGDLS and CDR2 YYNGEE. CDR3 sequence reads: CASSVGTYGTEAFF. CDR3 nucleotide sequence: TGTGCCAGCAGCGTTGGGACGTACGGAACTGAAGCTTTCTTT.

The rearrangement links TRBV5-1 to TRBJ1-4; TRBD1 is a possible D gene (5 bases). Trimming left V 0 bases short and J 5 bases short, with 11 bases between. The germline V gene encodes CDR1 SGHRS and CDR2 YFSETQ. The CDR3 length is 15 residues. The CDR3 loop is CASSLGWRGNEKLFF. The CDR3 bases are TGCGCCAGCAGCTTGGGTTGGCGGGGGAATGAAAAACTGTTTTTT.

This clone appeared a few times. The chain carries TRBV6-6 and TRBJ1-6, with TRBD1 matching over 7 bases. Germline CDR1 is MNHNY and CDR2 is SVGAGI (reference sequence). The CDR3 runs 16 residues. After removal of 6 bases from V and 7 bases from J, the junction contained 12 bases not matched to a gene. CDR3 sequence: CASRELTGFTNSPLHF. CDR3 in DNA: TGTGCCAGCAGAGAACTGACAGGGTTCACGAATTCACCCCTCCACTTT.

CDR3 protein: CASRETGPNTEAFF. The CDR3, as DNA: TGTGCCAGCAGGGAGACAGGGCCTAACACTGAAGCTTTCTTT. The chain is built from TRBV7-3 and TRBJ1-1, with 7 bases fitting TRBD1. Per the germline V gene, CDR1 is SGHTA and CDR2 is FQGTGA. The CDR3 consists of 14 residues. V gave up 6 bases and J gave up 2 bases; unmatched junction bases: 6.

The genes are TRBV9 and TRBJ2-2; D gene ambiguous. Between the trimmed V and J ends, which lost 1 base and 7 bases, there was a span of 17 bases. This CDR3 region has 16 residues. Germline V gene lookup returns CDR1 SGDLS and CDR2 YYNGEE. The CDR3 region is CASSVYPRTVSGELFF. DNA of the CDR3: TGTGCCAGCAGCGTATATCCAAGGACGGTTAGCGGGGAGCTGTTTTTT.

CDR3 nucleotide sequence: TGTGCCAGCAGCCAACATGGGCAGGGGAGTGGAGAGACCCAGTACTTC. Residues: CASSQHGQGSGETQYF. The chain recombines TRBV14 with TRBJ2-5, with D possibly being TRBD1 (6 bases). V lost 2 bases and J 4 bases, leaving 17 bases between the germline ends. This CDR3 has 16 residues. The germline V gene has CDR1 SGHDN and CDR2 FVKESK.

The rearrangement uses TRBV4-3 and TRBJ2-7; D might be TRBD1 (6 bases). The V gene lost 0 bases and the J gene lost 7 bases, with 16 bases spanning the gap. The CDR3 extends over 15 amino acids. Germline V gene lookup returns CDR1 LGHNA and CDR2 YSLEER. CDR3 in amino acids: CASSQDFGTLGEQYF. CDR3 nucleotides: TGCGCCAGCAGCCAAGATTTTGGGACACTAGGGGAGCAGTACTTC.

This rearrangement joins TRBV19 to TRBJ2-5, with 9 bases fitting TRBD1. V lost 5 bases and J lost 2; bases outside the gene matches: 6. Germline CDR1 and CDR2: LNHDA and SQIVND (reference sequence). The CDR3 has 15 amino acids. This CDR3 reads CASSAGTGQQETQYF. The CDR3 DNA follows: TGTGCCAGTAGTGCCGGGACAGGGCAACAAGAGACCCAGTACTTC.

The gene calls are TRBV6-5 and TRBJ2-2; tentative D call: TRBD1 (6 bases). Germline V gene data show CDR1 as MNHEY and CDR2 as SVGAGI. This CDR3 is built from 13 residues. Trimming removed 7 bases at V and 5 bases at J, with 11 bases between. CDR3 residues: CASTHRVTGELFF. The CDR3 DNA follows: TGTGCCAGCACACACAGGGTGACCGGGGAGCTGTTTTTT.

The chain joins TRBV5-4 to TRBJ2-1, with a possible D match to TRBD1 (5 bases). V lost 0 bases and J lost 2, with 9 bases in between. Germline assignment: CDR1 SGHNT and CDR2 YYREEE (reference sequence). This CDR3 contains 15 residues. CDR3 DNA sequence: TGTGCCAGCAGCTTGGTTACAGGCACCTACAATGAGCAGTTCTTC. Translation: CASSLVTGTYNEQFF.

V usage is TRBV10-3 and J usage is TRBJ1-5; possibly TRBD1 for D (5 bases). CDR1 is ENHRY, CDR2 SYGVKD, per germline. Trimming shortened V by 10 bases and J by 5 bases, and 18 bases separated the two germline ends. This CDR3 is built from 14 residues. The CDR3 reads CATKGTGQDQPQHF. The DNA of the CDR3 is TGTGCCACCAAAGGAACAGGCCAGGATCAGCCCCAGCATTTT.

The chain joins TRBV5-4 to TRBJ2-5; TRBD2 might be the D (7 bases). Germline loops: CDR1 SGHNT, CDR2 YYREEE (reference sequence). The CDR3 runs 14 residues. The V end was cut by 4 bases, the J end by 4 bases, with 14 bases between. CDR3 coding DNA: TGTGCCAGCAGCGCGGCCCGGGGGGCAGAGACCCAGTACTTC. This encodes CASSAARGAETQYF.

In the case of this clone: An end of the junction does not agree with germline; a read error may underlie this. The chain carries TRBV7-8 and TRBJ2-3; TRBD2 aligns across 9 bases. This CDR3 region has 16 residues. Germline values: CDR1 SGHVS, CDR2 FQNEAQ. CDR3 coding DNA: TGTGCCAGCAGCTCCGGGACTAGCCTCACCACAAATACGCAGTATTTT. Translating gives CASSSGTSLTTNTQYF. Looking up the rest from reference TRBV7-8 and TRBJ2-3 gives the full variable domain: GAGVSQSPRYKVAKRGQDVALRCDPISGHVSLFWYQQALGQGPEFLTYFQNEAQLDKSGLPSDRFFAERPEGSVSTLKIQRTQQEDSAVYLCASSSGTSLTTNTQYFGPGTRLTVL.

The chain has TRBV6-2 or TRBV6-3 and TRBJ2-5, with D possibly being TRBD1 (6 bases). Trimming cost V 4 bases and J 1 base, with 10 bases left between them. In germline, CDR1 is MNHEY, CDR2 SVGEGT. The CDR3 spans 14 residues. The CDR3 DNA is TGTGCCAGCAGTTCACGGACAGTCCAAGAGACCCAGTACTTC. Its translation: CASSSRTVQETQYF.

On this clone itself: Other DNA variants within this sample encode the same CDR3. The chain uses TRBV20-1 and TRBJ2-3; D gene ambiguous. CDR1 and CDR2 (germline): DFQATT, SNEGSKA (reference sequence). V was pared by 5 bases and J by 4 bases, with 7 bases between. The CDR3 has 11 residues. Here the CDR3 reads CSARGPDTQYF. The CDR3 DNA reads as TGCAGTGCTCGCGGCCCAGATACGCAGTATTTT.

The chain couples TRBV6-2 or TRBV6-3 to TRBJ2-1, with TRBD2 identical over 8 bases. V dropped 2 bases and J dropped 8; count of bases not matched to a gene: 8. There are 15 residues in the CDR3. The germline V gene has CDR1 MNHEY and CDR2 SVGEGT. CDR3 sequence (DNA): TGTGCCAGCAGTTACCCCGAGAGCGGGAGACATGAGCAGTTCTTC. The encoded protein is CASSYPESGRHEQFF.

The chain is built from TRBV4-2 and TRBJ1-3; maybe TRBD1 (6 bases). CDR3 length: 15 residues. Germline assignment: CDR1 LGHNA and CDR2 YNFKEQ. Trimming shortened V by 1 base and J by 0 bases, and 7 bases separated the two germline ends. The CDR3 here is CASSQGQDSGNTIYF. CDR3 sequence (DNA): TGTGCCAGCAGCCAAGGACAGGACTCTGGAAACACCATATATTTT.

V is TRBV6-5 and J is TRBJ2-7; D might be TRBD1 or TRBD2, each matching 5 bases. From germline, CDR1 is MNHEY and CDR2 SVGAGI. V was pared by 8 bases and J by 2 bases, with 16 bases between. This CDR3 spans 14 amino acids. This CDR3 is CASGSGTATYEQYF. CDR3 sequence (DNA): TGTGCCAGCGGATCCGGGACGGCGACCTACGAGCAGTACTTC.

This chain connects TRBV5-1 to TRBJ1-4; the D is unclear. Germline values: CDR1 SGHRS, CDR2 YFSETQ. Trimming shortened V by 4 bases and J by 7 bases, and 14 bases separated the two germline ends. The CDR3 covers 14 residues. The CDR3, as DNA: TGCGCCAGCAGCGCTGACGGTGAAGGTGAAAAACTGTTTTTT. It is translated as CASSADGEGEKLFF.

The chain has TRBV5-1 and TRBJ2-1, with 7 bases that match TRBD2. With V trimmed by 6 bases and J by 5 bases, 14 bases remained unmatched. There are 16 residues in the CDR3. CDR1 is SGHRS, CDR2 YFSETQ, per germline. For the CDR3, the DNA is TGCGCCAGCAACCCCGTGACTAGCAGGATTCACAATGAGCAGTTCTTC. Residues: CASNPVTSRIHNEQFF.

This clone occurred once. The rearrangement uses TRBV7-2 and TRBJ1-2, with TRBD1 matching 7 bases. The CDR3 length is 16 residues. Germline CDR1 is SGHTA and CDR2 is FQGNSA. The J segment lost 0 bases and the V segment lost 4 bases, leaving 8 bases of the junction unmatched. The CDR3, as DNA: TGTGCCAGCAGCTCAATGACTGGGACAGCTAACTATGGCTACACCTTC. Its translation: CASSSMTGTANYGYTF.

CDR3 DNA sequence: TGTGCCTGGAGCGACCCACCCCGGGGCTACGAGCAGTACTTC. Encoded protein: CAWSDPPRGYEQYF. The chain has TRBV30 and TRBJ2-7, with a weak D call TRBD2 (5 bases). This CDR3 has 14 residues. Germline V gene data show CDR1 as GTSNPN and CDR2 as SVGIG (reference sequence). Trimming left V 3 bases short and J 3 bases short, with 15 bases between.

The chain joins TRBV27 to TRBJ2-5, with D possibly TRBD2 on 6 matching bases. CDR3 length: 16 amino acids. Trimming left V 0 bases short and J 4 bases short, with 15 bases between. The germline CDR1 and CDR2 sequences are MNHEY and SMNVEV (reference sequence). CDR3 residues: CASSLSIPAGRETQYF. The CDR3 nucleotides are TGTGCCAGCAGTTTATCGATTCCGGCGGGGAGAGAGACCCAGTACTTC.

The chain has TRBV5-1 and TRBJ2-3, with 7 bases fitting TRBD1. CDR1 is SGHRS and CDR2 is YFSETQ in the germline V gene. The CDR3 consists of 15 residues. The J segment lost 3 bases and the V segment lost 4 bases, leaving 8 bases of the junction unmatched. DNA for the CDR3: TGCGCCAGCAGCCCCGGGACAGTTGATACAGATACGCAGTATTTT. Translating it yields CASSPGTVDTDTQYF.

This clone was counted only a few times. The rearrangement uses TRBV5-4 and TRBJ2-7; D gene uncertain. The germline gives CDR1 SGHNT, CDR2 YYREEE (reference sequence). Deletions cut 0 bases from V and 2 bases from J, with 6 bases between. The CDR3 contains 13 residues. This chain's CDR3 is CASSLDLAYEQYF. The CDR3, as DNA: TGTGCCAGCAGCTTGGACCTCGCCTACGAGCAGTACTTC. Filled out from reference TRBV5-4 and TRBJ2-7, the complete variable domain reads ETGVTQSPTHLIKTRGQQVTLRCSSQSGHNTVSWYQQALGQGPQFIFQYYREEENGRGNFPPRFSGLQFPNYSSELNVNALELDDSALYLCASSLDLAYEQYFGPGTRLTVT.